The rows below give T cell receptor beta chains drawn from one sample of a study of response to subunit inactivated influenza vaccine. TCRdb ran MiXCR on the RT-PCR reads and lists one entry per CDR3 protein. The sample consists of under 850,000 distinct CDR3 sequences, around 20% of them appearing once. Sequencing was performed on PBMCs from blood, taken 4 to 6 days after vaccination. All receptors come from a man aged 50-59 years who received an inactivated influenza vaccine. Both conserved end residues are trimmed from each CDR3. A D gene is named only where the DNA matches it firmly.

TRBD1	TRBV6-1	TRBJ1-2	ASSEPGTDIRNGYT
NA	TRBV5-1	TRBJ1-1	ASAEGFLISNTEAF
TRBD1	TRBV28	TRBJ2-7	ASSRRTGHYEQY
TRBD1	TRBV12-3/TRBV12-4	TRBJ2-6	TLSLTGQGRSGANVLT
NA	TRBV6-2/TRBV6-3	TRBJ2-7	ASSYPKSEQY
NA	TRBV2	TRBJ2-3	ASSEGMALLSSTDTQY
NA	TRBV25-1	TRBJ1-1	ASSQNPQRGLAEAF
TRBD1	TRBV18	TRBJ2-5	ASLRDRQETQY
NA	TRBV20-1	TRBJ1-1	SAPVGVGLGTEAF
NA	TRBV6-2/TRBV6-3	TRBJ2-5	ASSYYGETQY
TRBD2	TRBV7-8	TRBJ2-1	ASSLARASREVYNEQF
TRBD2	TRBV5-6	TRBJ2-7	ASSPQSSGGLEINEQY
NA	TRBV21-1	TRBJ2-1	ASSKAQKIRPGVNYNEQF
TRBD2	TRBV12-3/TRBV12-4	TRBJ2-1	ASSLLAGEQF
NA	TRBV7-9	TRBJ2-3	ASSQGRDRTQY
TRBD1	TRBV20-1	TRBJ2-1	SAKLTGVEQF
NA	TRBV4-1	TRBJ2-2	ASSQDQGPRELF
TRBD2	TRBV12-3/TRBV12-4	TRBJ2-3	ASRPSGGPDTQY
TRBD1	TRBV2	TRBJ2-3	ASRLRQGSEDTQY
TRBD2	TRBV20-1	TRBJ2-7	SASKPTSGGGPYEQY
TRBD2	TRBV2	TRBJ2-3	ASRGGSFTDTQY
NA	TRBV7-2	TRBJ1-1	ASSFSTAEAF
NA	TRBV30	TRBJ2-5	AWKKRYQETQY
TRBD2	TRBV29-1	TRBJ2-5	SVDSGEGETQY
TRBD1	TRBV20-1	TRBJ1-5	SARAGQGAAHGNQPQH
TRBD2	TRBV11-2	TRBJ2-1	ASSPELAGGVNEQF
NA	TRBV12-3/TRBV12-4	TRBJ1-5	ASSSFPAPQH
NA	TRBV7-2	TRBJ2-6	ASSIGLSGANVLT
TRBD2	TRBV20-1	TRBJ2-1	SARGGLNSYNEQF
NA	TRBV5-1	TRBJ1-1	ASSLRAPNTEAF
TRBD1	TRBV2	TRBJ2-1	ASTRDRLSSYNEQF
NA	TRBV6-2/TRBV6-3	TRBJ1-5	ASSGSGQPQH
TRBD1	TRBV20-1	TRBJ1-5	SARAGGLGYNQPQH
TRBD2	TRBV7-8	TRBJ2-1	ASSTTSGGSYNEQF
NA	TRBV7-9	TRBJ2-3	ASSLQGKRGTDTQY
NA	TRBV10-3	TRBJ1-1	AISESNGANTEAF
NA	TRBV12-3/TRBV12-4	TRBJ2-7	ASSQDRTYEQY
NA	TRBV12-3/TRBV12-4	TRBJ2-4	ASRPRVLAKNIQY
TRBD1	TRBV30	TRBJ2-5	AWTTGTVHQETQY
TRBD1	TRBV20-1	TRBJ2-1	SAIRGLRTEQF